The rows below give T cell receptor beta chains drawn from one sample of a study of blood T cell repertoires in COVID-19. TCRdb's copy holds only in-frame clones and misses some; the assay was immunoSEQ multiplex PCR. This sample has around 250,000 clones; about nine tenths occur once, and the top ten carry under 6.5%. Input material: peripheral blood. Source of these receptors: a man between 60 and 75 years old with acute or convalescent COVID-19. CDR3s leave out the opening cysteine and the closing phenylalanine or tryptophan.

j_gene	v_gene	CDR3aa
TRBJ1-1	TRBV7-2	ASSLVGSLNTEAF
TRBJ1-2	TRBV29-1	SVEPANYGYT
TRBJ2-1	TRBV4-2	ASSQGRTSGMEEF
TRBJ1-2	TRBV2	ASSGGTGQIYGYT
TRBJ1-5	TRBV30	ACTGQGVQPQH
TRBJ1-6	TRBV7-2	ASSFRDRAKDNSPLH
TRBJ2-1	TRBV7-6	ASSLLGEGAVEQF
TRBJ1-5	TRBV29-1	SVLAGGAGQPQH
TRBJ2-6	TRBV5-1	ASRDGGASGANVLT
TRBJ2-7	TRBV6-1	ASSESGWASYEQY
TRBJ1-5	TRBV27	ASSLSPGGNQPQH
TRBJ2-2	TRBV30	AWSVNSLTGELF
TRBJ1-5	TRBV5-1	ASRLDRDNQPQH
TRBJ1-2	TRBV4-2	ASSQGGQGAAYGYT
TRBJ1-1	TRBV19	ASSPSPGANTEAF
TRBJ2-1	TRBV10-3	AISRRGGEGSNEQF
TRBJ2-7	TRBV5-6	ASSPGLRTEPYEQY
TRBJ1-3	TRBV5-8	ASSLGQRNTIY
TRBJ1-1	TRBV9	ASSDSGGQGNTEAF
TRBJ2-5	TRBV18	ASSPPVLAEETQY
TRBJ2-2	TRBV3-1/TRBV3-2	ASSSQGNTGELF
TRBJ2-5	TRBV6-2/TRBV6-3	ASSTQLAGGETQY
TRBJ1-2	TRBV28	ASSSQAHYGYT
TRBJ1-1	TRBV7-2	ASSLNSGENTEAF
TRBJ1-5	TRBV5-6	ASTLLGGNQPQH
TRBJ2-1	TRBV7-3	ASSFGGRAYNEQF
TRBJ2-7	TRBV19	ASSIGQGAGEQY
TRBJ2-1	TRBV7-3	ASSPLTGEANSEQF
TRBJ1-3	TRBV30	AWGQGGPGNTIY
TRBJ1-3	TRBV10-3	AITMNGRESLNTIY
TRBJ2-2	TRBV11-2	ASSLIPGQGSNTGELF
TRBJ1-5	TRBV18	ASSQITGGNQPQH
TRBJ1-6	TRBV6-2/TRBV6-3	ASSYLLRRVDNSPLH
TRBJ2-2	TRBV4-3	ASSQERQGGTGELF
TRBJ1-1	TRBV7-3	ASSPGRVTEAF
TRBJ2-7	TRBV25-1	ASSAPGYEQY
TRBJ1-2	TRBV21-1	ASIQRGNITKTGYGYT
TRBJ2-5	TRBV6-2/TRBV6-3	ASSYGLAPQETQY
TRBJ1-2	TRBV29-1	SAQEGGYT
TRBJ2-7	TRBV7-8	ASSSRTSGNEQY
TRBJ2-1	TRBV6-4	ASSGLAGHNEQF
TRBJ1-2	TRBV29-1	SGAGNDLGYT
TRBJ1-6	TRBV28	ASSPPRGRREYSYNSPLH
TRBJ2-5	TRBV27	ASSISSTAGGRQETQY
TRBJ2-7	TRBV4-1	ASSQDHDGLISYEQY
TRBJ1-2	TRBV7-2	ASSKQGGNYGYT
TRBJ1-5	TRBV9	ASSVEEGQPQH
TRBJ1-4	TRBV18	ASSPEGEKLF
TRBJ1-1	TRBV11-3	ASSHKAAGNTEAF
TRBJ2-7	TRBV12-5	ASGLPAAKGSFVYEQY
TRBJ2-3	TRBV13	ASSSSLQGLADTQY
TRBJ1-6	TRBV7-6	ASSSAGATSPLH
TRBJ2-3	TRBV5-1	ASSLMTSAGGLDTQY
TRBJ1-6	TRBV28	ASAWAQANSPLH
TRBJ1-5	TRBV28	ASSLPGYQPQH
TRBJ1-6	TRBV5-6	ASSFEGSPLH
TRBJ1-5	TRBV7-6	ASSSRQGRNQPQH
TRBJ1-1	TRBV11-3	ASSLQMNTEAF